The source of this T cell receptor (beta chain) is a study of blood T cell repertoires in COVID-19. Study context: From T cells, B-cell-depleted T cells, or PBMCs came the material, which was cDNA or gDNA.

This CDR3 is built from 13 residues. Trimming cost V 6 bases and J 9 bases; bases outside gene matches: 6. Germline V gene lookup returns CDR1 MGHDK and CDR2 SYGVNS. Authors' processing steps: Nucleated cell number was recorded as an estimate derived from reference gene primer amplification. TCRdb's copy holds only in-frame clones and misses some; the assay was immunoSEQ multiplex PCR. D and trimming were read from the DNA, whereas the V and J calls and clone size are those reported in that table. The profile shows 180,000 or so clones, 75% to 90% of them singletons. Sequenced material: peripheral blood. This chain joins TRBV25-1 and TRBJ2-1, with 9 nucleotides matching TRBD1. The clonotype comes from a man aged 40-50 years with acute or convalescent COVID-19. Written as DNA, the CDR3 is TGTGCCAGCAGCCGGGGACAGGGAGGTGAGCAGTTCTTC. Amino acids: CASSRGQGGEQFF. Full variable domain (missing parts from reference TRBV25-1 and TRBJ2-1): EADIYQTPRYLVIGTGKKITLECSQTMGHDKMYWYQQDPGMELHLIHYSYGVNSTEKGDLSSESTVSRIRTEHFPLTLESARPSHTSQYLCASSRGQGGEQFFGPGTRLTVL.